A single count supports the clone carrying this T cell receptor (beta chain). Antigen: not known. The method was immunoSEQ multiplex PCR; TCRdb's version includes in-frame clones alone and lacks a portion of them. In the table there are around 320,000 clones, more than 75% of which are singletons. These data belong to a study of shared clonotypes between healthy human individuals. Germline assignment: CDR1 KGHSH and CDR2 LQKENI. The CDR3 is 13 residues long. Trimming removed 3 bases from V and 8 bases from J, with 10 bases in between. Study results and caveats: Sampling involved blood alone; tissue repertoires likely differ.

The origin of this receptor is a man aged 18 to 35 in good health. The rearrangement joins TRBV18 to TRBJ1-4; D is undetermined. The material sequenced was memory CD8+ T cells sorted from blood. The subset is: CD45RO+ cells pooled with CCR7-negative TemRA cells. Written as DNA, the CDR3 is TGTGCCAGCTCACCCCAGATACGCGAAAAACTGTTTTTT. Its translation is CASSPQIREKLFF.